Below, 17 T cell receptor beta chains from the same sample are listed, as sequenced in a study of blood T cells in healthy people across ages. A sample-barcoded 5' primer and a J-beta primer mix were used in a second PCR of about 7 to 12 cycles. TCRdb recomputed calls from the 5' RACE reads with MiXCR, one row per CDR3 protein. The table shows hundreds of thousands of distinct CDR3 sequences, with roughly 24% occurring only once. These data were also reused for a study on T cells of mothers and their children.

Sequenced material: blood. These receptors all come from a boy aged 10-17 years in good health.

The rearrangement links TRBV20-1 to TRBJ1-3; D is uncertain. Looked up from germline, CDR1 is DFQATT and CDR2 is SNEGSKA (reference sequence). V was clipped by 7 bases and J by 0 bases, with 16 bases between them. This CDR3 region has 15 residues. Written as DNA, the CDR3 is TGCAGTGGTTCGAAGGGCCGGAGCTCTGGAAACACCATATATTTT. Residues: CSGSKGRSSGNTIYF.

Only a few counts were recorded for this clonotype. V is TRBV15 and J is TRBJ2-7; no clear D gene. Judging by the DNA end, TRBJ2-1 fits better; the J call may be wrong. Germline V gives CDR1 LNHNV, CDR2 YYDKDF (reference sequence). This CDR3 region has 13 residues. CDR3 sequence (DNA): TGTGCCACCAGCAGAGTTCCTCTCAATGAGCAGTTCTTC. Amino acid sequence: CATSRVPLNEQFF.

This clonotype has just a few counts. This chain links TRBV5-4 with TRBJ2-7; a possible D gene is TRBD1 (5 bases). The germline gives CDR1 SGHNT, CDR2 YYREEE (reference sequence). V gave up 1 base and J gave up 4 bases, with 15 bases separating them. This CDR3 comprises 15 residues. CDR3 amino acids: CASSLWQGIQYEQYF. CDR3 in DNA: TGTGCCAGCAGCTTGTGGCAGGGAATACAGTACGAGCAGTACTTC.

The gene calls are TRBV6-1 and TRBJ2-7, with D possibly being TRBD1 or TRBD2 (5 bases each). The CDR3 runs to 16 residues. V was shortened by 2 bases and J by 4 bases, with 18 bases between the two germline ends. Germline V gene sequence: CDR1 MNHNS, CDR2 SASEGT. The CDR3 reads CASSETRGILSYEQYF. The CDR3 DNA reads TGTGCCAGCAGTGAAACCCGGGGCATCTTATCATACGAGCAGTACTTC.

This clonotype has a handful of counts. V usage is TRBV6-6 and J usage is TRBJ2-5; D is ambiguous. V gave up 0 bases and J gave up 5 bases, with 13 bases separating them. There are 15 residues in the CDR3. The germline CDR1 and CDR2 sequences are MNHNY and SVGAGI (reference sequence). Here the CDR3 reads CASSYSGGREETQYF. The CDR3 DNA follows: TGTGCCAGCAGTTACTCGGGCGGCCGTGAGGAGACCCAGTACTTC.

The chain couples TRBV20-1 to TRBJ1-2; 7 positions match TRBD1. After removal of 4 bases from V and 4 bases from J, the junction contained 9 bases not matched to a gene. The CDR3 has 14 residues. Germline V gene data show CDR1 as DFQATT and CDR2 as SNEGSKA (reference sequence). The CDR3 loop is CSATRQGSPYGYTF. CDR3 nucleotides: TGCAGTGCTACCAGACAGGGAAGCCCCTATGGCTACACCTTC.

A few counts support this clonotype. The CDR3 DNA follows: TGCAGTGCAATTCCCCCAGGGCTCTTGAACTATGGCTACACCTTC. It translates to CSAIPPGLLNYGYTF. The J gene is TRBJ1-2, the V gene TRBV20-1, with D perhaps matching TRBD1 (5 bases). V lost 6 bases, J lost 2 bases, and 19 bases lay in between. This CDR3 spans 15 amino acids. Germline V CDR1 and CDR2: DFQATT, SNEGSKA (reference sequence).

This clonotype was counted between two and nine times. The rearrangement uses TRBV20-1 and TRBJ2-2; the D gene is possibly TRBD2 (5 bases). The CDR3 has 14 residues. Germline V gives CDR1 DFQATT, CDR2 SNEGSKA (reference sequence). V was clipped by 5 bases and J by 2 bases, with 12 bases between them. CDR3 DNA sequence: TGCAGTGCTTTTAAACGGGAAAACACCGGGGAGCTGTTTTTT. It translates to CSAFKRENTGELFF.

This chain joins TRBV18 and TRBJ2-5, with D tentatively TRBD1 or TRBD2 (5 bases each). The germline gives CDR1 KGHSH, CDR2 LQKENI. The CDR3 length is 14 residues. V lost 0 bases and J lost 6, with 11 bases in between. CDR3: CASSPPGTTKTQYF. The DNA of the CDR3 is TGTGCCAGCTCACCACCGGGGACGACTAAGACCCAGTACTTC.

The rearrangement links TRBV5-4 to TRBJ2-1, with D possibly matching TRBD1 (5 bases). Germline V gene lookup returns CDR1 SGHNT and CDR2 YYREEE (reference sequence). The CDR3 sequence is 15 residues long. Deletions cut 7 bases from V and 8 bases from J, with 22 bases between. The CDR3 region is CASSRRAGQDDEQFF. CDR3 DNA sequence: TGTGCCAGCTCTCGTCGGGCAGGGCAGGACGATGAGCAGTTCTTC.

This clonotype was detected only a few times. The chain combines TRBV5-1 with TRBJ2-3; D unresolved. The CDR3 length is 10 residues. Looked up from germline, CDR1 is SGHRS and CDR2 is YFSETQ. Between the trimmed V and J ends, which lost 4 bases and 9 bases, there was a span of 6 bases. The CDR3 nucleotides read TGCGCCAGCAGCGGTAGCACGCAGTATTTT. Encoded protein: CASSGSTQYF.

This rearrangement joins TRBV5-1 to TRBJ2-5; D gene unclear. Trimming took off 0 bases at V and 1 base at J, with 13 bases between the two ends. The germline CDR1 and CDR2 sequences are SGHRS and YFSETQ. CDR3 length: 16 residues. CDR3 in amino acids: CASSLVGGGTQETQYF. The DNA for the CDR3 is TGCGCCAGCAGCTTGGTAGGTGGCGGAACCCAAGAGACCCAGTACTTC. The full variable domain, rest sourced from reference TRBV5-1 and TRBJ2-5, is KAGVTQTPRYLIKTRGQQVTLSCSPISGHRSVSWYQQTPGQGLQFLFEYFSETQRNKGNFPGRFSGRQFSNSRSEMNVSTLELGDSALYLCASSLVGGGTQETQYFGPGTRLLVL.

This chain connects TRBV20-1 to TRBJ2-5; 16 bases are a match to TRBD2. The CDR3 length is 19 residues. J was trimmed by 4 bases and V by 0 bases; bases with no gene match: 11. The germline gives CDR1 DFQATT, CDR2 SNEGSKA (reference sequence). The CDR3 DNA follows: TGCAGTGCTAGAGATCGGGCCGGGGGACTAGCGGGGGGGCGAGAGACCCAGTACTTC. It specifies CSARDRAGGLAGGRETQYF.

In this sample, this clonotype turned up a few times. This rearrangement joins TRBV27 to TRBJ1-1, with D maybe TRBD1 (5 bases). There are 14 residues in the CDR3. The germline V and J ends were trimmed by 3 bases and 4 bases, with 12 bases remaining between them. Germline CDR1 MNHEY, CDR2 SMNVEV (reference sequence). CDR3 bases: TGTGCCAGCAGTTTGGACTGGGGGATCACTGAAGCTTTCTTT. Its protein is CASSLDWGITEAFF.

The rearrangement joins TRBV10-3 to TRBJ2-1; weak D call: TRBD2 (6 bases). The CDR3 length is 13 residues. The germline V and J ends were trimmed by 6 bases and 5 bases, with 11 bases remaining between them. Germline values: CDR1 ENHRY, CDR2 SYGVKD. CDR3 nucleotides: TGTGCCATCAGGGCCAGGGAGGACAATGAGCAGTTCTTC. Amino acids: CAIRAREDNEQFF.

This clonotype was detected only once. V gene TRBV9 combines with J gene TRBJ2-7, with D perhaps matching TRBD1 (6 bases). V was cut by 0 bases and J by 4 bases, with 14 bases left in between. CDR1 and CDR2 (germline): SGDLS, YYNGEE. The CDR3 consists of 15 residues. This CDR3 is CASSVGSLGAYEQYF. The DNA for the CDR3 is TGTGCCAGCAGCGTAGGCTCCCTGGGGGCATACGAGCAGTACTTC.

The chain couples TRBV12-3 or TRBV12-4 to TRBJ2-3; a possible D gene is TRBD2 (5 bases). This CDR3 is 15 amino acids long. Trimming removed 3 bases from V and 1 base from J, with 11 bases in between. The CDR3 bases are TGTGCCAGCAGTTTTACGGGGAGCGGCACAGATACGCAGTATTTT. It specifies CASSFTGSGTDTQYF.